This entry lists 11 T cell receptor beta chains sequenced from one sample in a study of blood T cell repertoires in COVID-19 (dated by TCRdb to the early 2020s). The library was produced with the immunoSEQ multiplex PCR assay. Drawn from immuneACCESS, this table holds only the in-frame rearrangements with V and J called that TCRdb kept. Clones are partly lost; checked studies trace under half to an unresolved V gene and leave the rest unexplained. The sample profile shows around 270,000 clones; around 87% of them were found once. The ten largest clones represent over 2% of the sample. The sample comprised peripheral blood. The receptors derive from a woman between 50 and 59 years old with acute or convalescent COVID-19.

Here the CDR3 reads CASSGSWGGTKNIQYF. The CDR3 DNA sequence: TGTGCCAGCAGTGGTAGTTGGGGGGGCACAAAAAACATTCAGTACTTC. The chain employs TRBV2 and TRBJ2-4, with D possibly TRBD2 on 7 matching bases. This CDR3 has 16 residues. Germline loops: CDR1 SNHLY, CDR2 FYNNEI. With 4 bases removed from V and 4 bases from J, the gap between germline ends came to 17 bases.

V is TRBV7-5 and J is TRBJ1-1; whether TRBD1, the table's D call, matches the DNA was not checked. TRBV7-5 is described as a pseudogene. There are 17 residues in the CDR3. In nucleotides, the CDR3 is TGTGCCAGAAGCTTAGCCGGGGACACCCAAAAAGGGGAAGAAGCTTTCTTT. It translates to CARSLAGDTQKGEEAFF.

This chain uses TRBV27 with TRBJ2-1; 13 nucleotides align to TRBD2. Germline CDR1 and CDR2: MNHEY and SMNVEV (reference sequence). Trimming cost V 5 bases and J 10 bases; bases outside gene matches: 8. The CDR3 is 15 residues long. The CDR3 loop is CASSGGLAGTAEQFF. The CDR3 DNA follows: TGTGCCAGCAGTGGGGGACTAGCGGGAACAGCAGAGCAGTTCTTC.

CDR3 nucleotides: TGTGCCAGTAGTATAGTCGGGAACTCCTACAATGAGCAGTTCTTC. Amino acids: CASSIVGNSYNEQFF. V and J are TRBV19 and TRBJ2-1; perhaps TRBD2 as D (5 bases). Deletions cut 1 base from V and 0 bases from J, with 7 bases between. The CDR3 extends over 15 amino acids. Germline CDR1 is LNHDA and CDR2 is SQIVND (reference sequence). Using reference TRBV19 and TRBJ2-1 for the parts outside the CDR3, the full variable domain is DGGITQSPKYLFRKEGQNVTLSCEQNLNHDAMYWYRQDPGQGLRLIYYSQIVNDFQKGDIAEGYSVSREKKESFPLTVTSAQKNPTAFYLCASSIVGNSYNEQFFGPGTRLTVL.

The chain uses TRBV29-1 and TRBJ2-4, with D tentatively TRBD1 (6 bases). The CDR3 consists of 14 residues. V lost 4 bases, J lost 4 bases, and 14 bases lay in between. Germline V gives CDR1 SQVTM, CDR2 ANQGSEA. This CDR3 is CSVGTGWPKNIQYF. CDR3 coding DNA: TGCAGCGTTGGCACAGGGTGGCCAAAAAACATTCAGTACTTC. The whole variable domain, filled in from reference TRBV29-1 and TRBJ2-4, reads SAVISQKPSRDICQRGTSLTIQCQVDSQVTMMFWYRQQPGQSLTLIATANQGSEATYESGFVIDKFPISRPNLTFSTLTVSNMSPEDSSIYLCSVGTGWPKNIQYFGAGTRLSVL.

The chain uses TRBV13 and TRBJ2-1; TRBD2 might be the D (6 bases). The germline V and J ends were trimmed by 4 bases and 2 bases, with 21 bases remaining between them. Germline CDR1 is PRHDT and CDR2 is FYEKMQ (reference sequence). The CDR3 is 18 residues long. The CDR3 sequence is CASSSTSRDDSTYNEQFF. The CDR3 DNA follows: TGTGCCAGCAGCTCTACTAGCAGGGACGATTCAACCTACAATGAGCAGTTCTTC.

This chain connects TRBV11-3 to TRBJ2-1; D is possibly TRBD2 (6 bases). Germline V lookup: CDR1 SGHNT, CDR2 YENEEA. This CDR3 region has 14 residues. Between the trimmed V and J ends, which lost 3 bases and 0 bases, there was a span of 6 bases. For the CDR3, the DNA is TGTGCCAGCAGCTTGGGGGGCTCCTACAATGAGCAGTTCTTC. Its protein product is CASSLGGSYNEQFF.

J is TRBJ1-1 and V is TRBV4-1, with TRBD1 matching 8 bases. The CDR3 consists of 14 residues. Germline CDR1 and CDR2: MGHRA and YSYEKL. The V gene end was trimmed by 4 bases and the J gene end by 8 bases; junction bases not matched to a gene: 9. The CDR3 here is CASSRIGTGDEAFF. The CDR3 DNA sequence: TGCGCCAGCAGCCGAATCGGGACAGGAGACGAAGCTTTCTTT.

The J gene is TRBJ1-2, the V gene TRBV7-2; 7 bases fit TRBD1. CDR1 SGHTA and CDR2 FQGNSA come from the germline V gene. V dropped 5 bases and J dropped 8; count of bases not matched to a gene: 11. This CDR3 region has 14 residues. The chain's CDR3 is CASSEDREVIGYTF. CDR3 sequence (DNA): TGTGCCAGCAGCGAAGACAGGGAAGTTATAGGCTACACCTTC.

V and J are TRBV15 and TRBJ2-1; 7 bases align to TRBD2. Germline trimming cut 6 bases from V and 2 bases from J; bases unmatched to any gene: 4. Germline CDR1 LNHNV, CDR2 YYDKDF (reference sequence). This CDR3 is built from 14 residues. CDR3 sequence reads: CATRSGAPYNEQFF. CDR3 bases: TGTGCCACCAGAAGCGGGGCCCCCTACAATGAGCAGTTCTTC.

V usage is TRBV10-3 and J usage is TRBJ1-2; the match to TRBD1 covers 7 bases. J was trimmed by 0 bases and V by 10 bases; bases with no gene match: 5. Germline V CDR1 and CDR2: ENHRY, SYGVKD. CDR3 length: 13 residues. CDR3: CATTGATNYGYTF. DNA of the CDR3: TGTGCCACAACAGGGGCCACTAACTATGGCTACACCTTC.